The clone carrying this T cell receptor beta chain has just a few counts. The CDR3 loop spans 15 amino acids. Trimming left V 1 base short and J 7 bases short, with 16 bases between. Germline V gene sequence: CDR1 MDHEN, CDR2 SYDVKM. This specimen comes from a study of OX40 agonist ivuxolimab in advanced cancers. About the research overall: An anti-OX40 (CD134) antibody with agonistic activity, ivuxolimab, was administered to patients.

Using immunoSEQ multiplex PCR, the repertoire was profiled, and TCRdb retains in-frame clones only, with some absent. The data contain under 100,000 clones, approximately 80% of them seen just once; the ten biggest clones take up approximately 5%. The genes are TRBV28 and TRBJ2-5; perhaps TRBD2 as D (6 bases). Here the sequenced sample was CD4+ or CD8+ T cells sorted from blood, taken in a trial of the OX40 agonist ivuxolimab. The clonotype was recovered from an adult with an advanced solid tumor such as melanoma, head and neck, liver or kidney cancer. The CDR3 sequence is CASSLLAGLGGTQYF. Here the CDR3 DNA reads TGTGCCAGCAGTTTATTGGCGGGGTTAGGAGGGACCCAGTACTTC.